These 31 T cell receptor beta chains were all obtained from the same sample, sequenced in a study of shared clonotypes between healthy human individuals. Assay used: immunoSEQ multiplex PCR; TCRdb lists only in-frame clones, some missing. Of about 92,000 clones detected, roughly half appear once; the ten largest clones hold about 16%. Source material: PBMCs. These receptors all stem from a woman between 40 and 55 years old in good health. Some clones in this sample may be carry-over from other donors' samples.

This clone was counted at least ten times. The genes are TRBV18 and TRBJ2-7; 8 positions match TRBD1. This CDR3 has 15 amino acids. The V segment lost 3 bases and the J segment 6 bases; nucleotides outside the gene matches: 10. Germline loops: CDR1 KGHSH, CDR2 LQKENI. CDR3 sequence: CASSPRSQGGSEQYF. CDR3 nucleotide sequence: TGTGCCAGCTCACCGAGGTCACAGGGGGGCTCCGAGCAGTACTTC.

The gene calls are TRBV6-5 and TRBJ1-2; possibly TRBD1 for D (5 bases). Germline values: CDR1 MNHEY, CDR2 SVGAGI. This CDR3 has 12 residues. Deletions cut 1 base from V and 8 bases from J, with 8 bases between. The CDR3 protein is CASSYFQGGYTF. CDR3 sequence (DNA): TGTGCCAGCAGTTACTTTCAGGGCGGCTACACCTTC.

A few counts support this clone. The chain carries TRBV6-1 and TRBJ1-2; D is perhaps TRBD1 (5 bases). The germline V gene encodes CDR1 MNHNS and CDR2 SASEGT. The length of the CDR3 is 13 residues. V was clipped by 6 bases and J by 8 bases, with 16 bases between them. The CDR3 DNA sequence: TGTGCCAGCAGGGAAACGGGGGAGGGAGGCTACACCTTC. It yields the protein CASRETGEGGYTF.

In this sample, this clone turned up many times. Distinct nucleotide sequences in the sample also encode this CDR3. The gene calls are TRBV30 and TRBJ2-3; D is undetermined. This CDR3 has 12 residues. In germline, CDR1 is GTSNPN, CDR2 SVGIG (reference sequence). V shed 3 bases and J shed 0 bases, with 4 bases lying between them. CDR3 nucleotide sequence: TGTGCCTGGAGCGGGAGCACAGATACGCAGTATTTT. It yields the protein CAWSGSTDTQYF.

The V gene is TRBV30, the J gene TRBJ1-2, with 7 bases identical to TRBD1. Germline V lookup: CDR1 GTSNPN, CDR2 SVGIG (reference sequence). The CDR3 extends over 12 amino acids. The trim removed 4 bases at V and 4 bases at J, leaving 3 bases unmatched. The DNA of the CDR3 is TGTGCCTGGACCAGGGGGGCCTATGGCTACACCTTC. Protein product: CAWTRGAYGYTF.

The CDR3 sequence: CASSVASGSGRATQYF. The CDR3 coding sequence is TGTGCCAGCAGCGTAGCTTCCGGGAGTGGGAGGGCGACGCAGTATTTT. V usage is TRBV9 and J usage is TRBJ2-3; 7 bases agree with TRBD2. Germline CDR1 and CDR2: SGDLS and YYNGEE. Trimming removed 0 bases from V and 9 bases from J; junction bases left unmatched: 13. The CDR3 is 16 residues long.

This chain connects TRBV10-2 to TRBJ2-5, with D hard to call. The J call is in doubt because the DNA end fits TRBJ2-7 better. The CDR3 runs to 11 residues. Germline CDR1 and CDR2: WSHSY and SAAADI. As DNA, the CDR3 is TGCGCCAGCGGTAGCTCCTACGAGCAGTACTTC. It encodes CASGSSYEQYF.

The V gene is TRBV30, the J gene TRBJ2-4; the D gene is possibly TRBD2 (6 bases). This CDR3 spans 16 amino acids. Per germline, CDR1 GTSNPN and CDR2 SVGIG (reference sequence). V gave up 2 bases and J gave up 0 bases, with 14 bases separating them. Here the CDR3 reads CAWSPFGGLAKNIQYF. Written as DNA, the CDR3 is TGTGCCTGGAGTCCCTTTGGGGGACTAGCCAAAAACATTCAGTACTTC.

This chain links TRBV18 with TRBJ2-5; D remains unclear. Near its end, the DNA agrees better with TRBJ2-7, so the J call may be wrong. Germline assignment: CDR1 KGHSH and CDR2 LQKENI. The CDR3 runs to 16 residues. The CDR3 is CASSSTPDVTAYEQYF. CDR3 DNA sequence: TGTGCCAGCTCATCAACCCCGGACGTAACCGCCTACGAGCAGTACTTC.

The chain links TRBV27 to TRBJ1-2; D ambiguous. Deletions cut 6 bases from V and 0 bases from J, with 8 bases between. The germline CDR1 and CDR2 sequences are MNHEY and SMNVEV (reference sequence). The CDR3 runs to 13 residues. In nucleotides, the CDR3 is TGTGCCAGCAGGCACCCTACTAACTATGGCTACACCTTC. Translated: CASRHPTNYGYTF.

This clone was counted at least ten times. This sequence joins TRBV25-1 and TRBJ2-5; 13 bases agree with TRBD2. This CDR3 region has 15 residues. Germline CDR1 MGHDK, CDR2 SYGVNS. V was pared by 4 bases and J by 5 bases, with 4 bases of the junction left unmatched. CDR3 sequence reads: CASSVGLAGVETQYF. The DNA of the CDR3 is TGTGCCAGCAGTGTCGGACTAGCGGGAGTCGAGACCCAGTACTTC.

The genes are TRBV5-1 and TRBJ2-2; D possibly corresponds to TRBD2 (6 bases). The CDR3 consists of 15 residues. Germline V gene sequence: CDR1 SGHRS, CDR2 YFSETQ. V lost 1 base and J 3 bases, leaving 10 bases between the germline ends. CDR3 region: CASSLTSSDTGELFF. The CDR3 nucleotides read TGCGCCAGCAGCTTGACTAGCTCCGACACCGGGGAGCTGTTTTTT.

This clone was found once. The V call is TRBV14, the J call TRBJ1-3, with 8 bases that match TRBD1. CDR1 and CDR2 from the germline V gene are SGHDN and FVKESK. With V trimmed by 4 bases and J by 3 bases, 11 bases remained unmatched. The CDR3 is made up of 17 amino acids. Written as DNA, the CDR3 is TGTGCCAGCAGCCCCCGACAGGGGTTCGGGCTTGGAAACACCATATATTTT. This translates into CASSPRQGFGLGNTIYF. The full variable domain, its missing parts supplied by reference TRBV14 and TRBJ1-3, is EAGVTQFPSHSVIEKGQTVTLRCDPISGHDNLYWYRRVMGKEIKFLLHFVKESKQDESGMPNNRFLAERTGGTYSTLKVQPAELEDSGVYFCASSPRQGFGLGNTIYFGEGSWLTVV.

This clone showed up just a few times. The J gene is TRBJ2-3, the V gene TRBV7-2, with D possibly matching TRBD1 (7 bases). This CDR3 region has 13 residues. The V and J ends lost 6 bases and 7 bases respectively, with 14 bases between them. The germline CDR1 and CDR2 sequences are SGHTA and FQGNSA. The DNA of the CDR3 is TGTGCCAGCAGAAAGGGGGCGGGAAATACGCAGTATTTT. Encoded protein: CASRKGAGNTQYF.

This clone was seen repeatedly, ten times or more. The chain has TRBV7-9 and TRBJ2-1; 13 bases are a match to TRBD2. The CDR3 consists of 15 residues. V dropped 5 bases and J dropped 5; count of bases not matched to a gene: 3. Germline V gene sequence: CDR1 SEHNR, CDR2 FQNEAQ (reference sequence). In DNA, the CDR3 is TGTGCCAGCAGCCCGGGACTAGCGGGGAACAATGAGCAGTTCTTC. Its protein is CASSPGLAGNNEQFF.

Of note for this clone: A much larger clone lies one base from this, so it may be a read error. V and J are TRBV11-2 and TRBJ1-4, with no clear D. Per the germline V gene, CDR1 is SGHAT and CDR2 is FQNNGV. The CDR3 is 14 amino acids. V was cut by 7 bases and J by 8 bases, with 17 bases left in between. The DNA for the CDR3 is TGTGCCAGCACCTCCCTGGCGGGGTTCGAAAAACTGTTTTTT. This codes for CASTSLAGFEKLFF.

The rearrangement uses TRBV7-2 and TRBJ2-1, with 14 bases identical to TRBD2. V shed 5 bases, J shed 2 bases, and the junction held 8 bases outside the gene matches. This CDR3 region has 18 residues. Germline V lookup: CDR1 SGHTA, CDR2 FQGNSA. CDR3 sequence: CASSMGLAGEATYNEQFF. The DNA for the CDR3 is TGTGCCAGCAGCATGGGACTAGCGGGAGAGGCCACCTACAATGAGCAGTTCTTC.

The chain has TRBV5-4 and TRBJ2-3; 10 bases agree with TRBD2. Germline CDR1 SGHNT, CDR2 YYREEE (reference sequence). The length of the CDR3 is 15 residues. J lost 2 bases, V lost 1 base, and 1 base had no gene match. The CDR3 DNA follows: TGTGCCAGCAGCTTGACTAGCGGGAACACAGATACGCAGTATTTT. Protein sequence: CASSLTSGNTDTQYF.

This chain connects TRBV28 to TRBJ1-5, with D maybe TRBD1 (6 bases). The CDR3 is 13 residues long. The V gene lost 5 bases and the J gene lost 7 bases, with 12 bases spanning the gap. Per germline, CDR1 MDHEN and CDR2 SYDVKM. The CDR3 nucleotides are TGTGCCAGCAGTGGGGGGGCTGGACAGCCCCAGCATTTT. It yields the protein CASSGGAGQPQHF.

The sample holds one count of this clone. The gene calls are TRBV28 and TRBJ2-7; D gene unclear. V was cut by 5 bases and J by 3 bases, with 11 bases left in between. The CDR3 is 13 residues long. Germline CDR1 is MDHEN and CDR2 is SYDVKM. The CDR3 is CASSPVDRYEQYF. CDR3 sequence (DNA): TGTGCCAGCAGTCCGGTCGACCGCTACGAGCAGTACTTC.

This clone has ten or more counts. The chain combines TRBV30 with TRBJ2-3; no clear D gene. V gave up 2 bases and J gave up 1 base, with 1 base separating them. The CDR3 length is 11 residues. CDR1 is GTSNPN, CDR2 SVGIG, per germline (reference sequence). This chain's CDR3 is CAWSRTDTQYF. In DNA form, the CDR3 reads TGTGCCTGGAGTCGCACAGATACGCAGTATTTT. Variable domain in full (rest from reference TRBV30 and TRBJ2-3): SQTIHQWPATLVQPVGSPLSLECTVEGTSNPNLYWYRQAAGRGLQLLFYSVGIGQISSEVPQNLSASRPQDRQFILSSKKLLLSDSGFYLCAWSRTDTQYFGPGTRLTVL.

The V and J genes are TRBV7-9 and TRBJ1-2, with no clear D. Germline assignment: CDR1 SEHNR and CDR2 FQNEAQ (reference sequence). Deletions cut 5 bases from V and 5 bases from J, with 9 bases between. CDR3 length: 12 amino acids. This CDR3 reads CASSLDGYGYTF. The CDR3 nucleotides read TGTGCCAGCAGCCTCGACGGATATGGCTACACCTTC. Together with reference TRBV7-9 and TRBJ1-2, the CDR3 gives the full variable domain: DTGVSQNPRHKITKRGQNVTFRCDPISEHNRLYWYRQTLGQGPEFLTYFQNEAQLEKSRLLSDRFSAERPKGSFSTLEIQRTEQGDSAMYLCASSLDGYGYTFGSGTRLTVV.

This clone was seen a single time. In DNA form, the CDR3 reads TGTGCCAGCAGTTTAGGGAGGGTGACACACTGCGAGCAGTACTTC. This encodes CASSLGRVTHCEQYF. J is TRBJ2-7 and V is TRBV28; 7 nucleotides match TRBD2. The germline gives CDR1 MDHEN, CDR2 SYDVKM. CDR3 length: 15 residues. V lost 2 bases to trimming and J lost 6 bases; unmatched junction nucleotides: 10.

This clone came up many times. The rearrangement joins TRBV9 to TRBJ2-2; 11 bases line up with TRBD2. In germline, CDR1 is SGDLS, CDR2 YYNGEE. Trimming at V came to 0 bases and at J to 6 bases, leaving 1 base not matched to a gene. This CDR3 is 15 amino acids long. The CDR3: CASSVGGLAAGELFF. CDR3 DNA: TGTGCCAGCAGCGTAGGGGGACTAGCGGCCGGGGAGCTGTTTTTT.

This clone has a handful of counts. This chain joins TRBV6-1 and TRBJ1-4; 7 bases line up with TRBD1. CDR1 is MNHNS and CDR2 is SASEGT in the germline V gene. This CDR3 contains 12 residues. The trim removed 3 bases at V and 8 bases at J, leaving 0 bases unmatched. The CDR3, as DNA: TGTGCCAGCAGTGACAGGGGGGAAAAACTGTTTTTT. Translating it yields CASSDRGEKLFF.

Ten or more counts support this clone. The V gene is TRBV29-1, the J gene TRBJ2-5, with TRBD1 matching 10 bases. In germline, CDR1 is SQVTM, CDR2 ANQGSEA. CDR3 length: 13 residues. Trimming cost V 4 bases and J 2 bases; bases outside gene matches: 1. The CDR3 DNA reads TGCAGCGTTGGGACAGGGGGACAAGAGACCCAGTACTTC. It codes for CSVGTGGQETQYF.

This clone has more than one count but fewer than ten. The chain couples TRBV11-3 to TRBJ2-7; D is uncertain. V lost 3 bases, J lost 6 bases, and 15 bases lay in between. This CDR3 is built from 14 residues. From germline, CDR1 is SGHNT and CDR2 YENEEA. Here the CDR3 DNA reads TGTGCCAGCAGCTTGGACCCACCTCCCACCGAGCAGTACTTC. Residues: CASSLDPPPTEQYF.

Many counts were recorded for this clone. V gene TRBV28 combines with J gene TRBJ1-2; D unclear. Germline-derived CDR1 and CDR2 are MDHEN and SYDVKM. V was clipped by 6 bases and J by 2 bases, with 7 bases between them. This CDR3 comprises 12 residues. The CDR3 DNA reads as TGTGCCAGCAGGCCGTCAAACTATGGCTACACCTTC. Translating gives CASRPSNYGYTF.

The chain links TRBV7-6 to TRBJ1-6; D is ambiguous. This CDR3 is built from 12 residues. Germline CDR1 SGHVS, CDR2 FNYEAQ. V gave up 5 bases and J gave up 5 bases, with 4 bases separating them. In DNA form, the CDR3 reads TGTGCCAGCAGCCCCGATAATTCACCCCTCCACTTT. Its protein product is CASSPDNSPLHF.

This clone has more than one count but fewer than ten. A read error may account for a junction end that differs from germline. The identical CDR3 is also encoded by other nucleotide sequences in the sample. The gene calls are TRBV6-1 and TRBJ1-3; 7 nucleotides align to TRBD1. Germline V gene lookup returns CDR1 MNHNS and CDR2 SASEGT. This CDR3 region has 15 residues. The CDR3 sequence: CASREAGGDGNTIYF. DNA of the CDR3: TGTGCCAGCAGAGAAGCAGGGGGTGACGGAAACACCATATATTTT.

This clone has ten or more counts. The CDR3 loop reads CASSLVRDLISYNEQFF. DNA of the CDR3: TGTGCCAGCAGCTTAGTCAGGGATCTTATCTCCTACAATGAGCAGTTCTTC. The chain recombines TRBV13 with TRBJ2-1, with TRBD1 as a possible D gene (5 bases). The germline gives CDR1 PRHDT, CDR2 FYEKMQ (reference sequence). Trimming shortened V by 1 base and J by 0 bases, and 13 bases separated the two germline ends. The CDR3 sequence is 17 residues long.